One sample yielded the 29 T cell receptor beta chains listed below, sequenced in a study of OX40 agonist ivuxolimab in advanced cancers. The repertoire was sequenced with immunoSEQ multiplex PCR; TCRdb's copy has only in-frame clones and lacks some. The profile shows about 32,000 clones, about 83% of them singletons. The sample in question was CD4+ or CD8+ T cells sorted from blood, obtained in a trial of the OX40 agonist ivuxolimab. Receptors originate from an adult with an advanced solid tumor such as melanoma, head and neck, liver or kidney cancer.

This chain links TRBV27 with TRBJ2-7; 7 bases align to TRBD1. In germline, CDR1 is MNHEY, CDR2 SMNVEV (reference sequence). This CDR3 is 14 amino acids long. V shed 3 bases, J shed 1 base, and the junction held 3 bases outside the gene matches. Here the CDR3 DNA reads TGTGCCAGCAGTTTTGGGGACAGTTCCTACGAGCAGTACTTC. Translated, it gives CASSFGDSSYEQYF.

The chain recombines TRBV27 with TRBJ2-3; D unresolved. V lost 7 bases and J 5 bases, leaving 4 bases between the germline ends. Germline assignment: CDR1 MNHEY and CDR2 SMNVEV (reference sequence). The CDR3 sequence is 10 residues long. CDR3 in DNA: TGTGCCAGCATTGGAGATACGCAGTATTTT. This codes for CASIGDTQYF.

The chain combines TRBV29-1 with TRBJ2-1; D is perhaps TRBD2 (6 bases). This CDR3 has 12 amino acids. V was clipped by 7 bases and J by 6 bases, with 13 bases between them. Germline V gene sequence: CDR1 SQVTM, CDR2 ANQGSEA. The CDR3 DNA sequence: TGCAGCGCATACCTTAGCGGCAATGAGCAGTTCTTC. Residues: CSAYLSGNEQFF.

This rearrangement joins TRBV5-8 to TRBJ1-1; unclear D gene. Germline V CDR1 and CDR2: SGHTS, YDEGEE. V was clipped by 10 bases and J by 3 bases, with 16 bases between them. The CDR3 consists of 13 residues. The CDR3 DNA follows: TGTGCCCAGCAGAGTGGAATCCACACTGAAGCTTTCTTT. Translation gives CAQQSGIHTEAFF.

V gene TRBV5-1 combines with J gene TRBJ2-7; 7 bases fit TRBD1. CDR3 size: 14 residues. Germline V lookup: CDR1 SGHRS, CDR2 YFSETQ. V dropped 4 bases and J dropped 7; count of bases not matched to a gene: 11. Here the CDR3 reads CASSPPTGLGEQYF. CDR3 coding DNA: TGCGCCAGCAGCCCGCCGACAGGGTTGGGGGAGCAGTACTTC.

DNA of the CDR3: TGTGCCAGCAGCTTAACGGGGTCAAATGAGCAGTTCTTC. It encodes CASSLTGSNEQFF. This chain uses TRBV7-3 with TRBJ2-1, with no clear D. The germline V and J ends were trimmed by 0 bases and 7 bases, with 7 bases remaining between them. This CDR3 contains 13 residues. The germline gives CDR1 SGHTA, CDR2 FQGTGA.

The chain uses TRBV30 and TRBJ2-5; either TRBD1 or TRBD2 may supply D (5 bases each). Trimming pared 3 bases from V and 1 base from J, leaving 9 bases between. Looked up from germline, CDR1 is GTSNPN and CDR2 is SVGIG (reference sequence). The CDR3 consists of 13 residues. The CDR3 DNA is TGTGCCTGGAGCCTGGGGGTCCAAGAGACCCAGTACTTC. It yields the protein CAWSLGVQETQYF.

This CDR3 is CASSVGTSEADTQYF. The CDR3 DNA sequence: TGTGCCAGCAGCGTAGGGACTAGTGAGGCAGATACGCAGTATTTT. The chain has TRBV9 and TRBJ2-3; 7 bases align to TRBD2. V dropped 0 bases and J dropped 4; count of bases not matched to a gene: 5. From germline, CDR1 is SGDLS and CDR2 YYNGEE. The CDR3 consists of 15 residues.

The rearrangement joins TRBV6-5 to TRBJ2-7; TRBD2 is a possible D gene (5 bases). Trimming stripped 8 bases from V and 9 bases from J, with 14 bases between. The CDR3 extends over 11 amino acids. Germline lookup yields CDR1 MNHEY and CDR2 SVGAGI. This CDR3 reads CASGYPRGQYF. The DNA of the CDR3 is TGTGCCAGCGGGTACCCTCGGGGGCAGTACTTC.

The rearrangement joins TRBV7-9 to TRBJ2-2; D is possibly TRBD1 or TRBD2 (5 bases each). Trimming shortened V by 1 base and J by 5 bases, and 11 bases separated the two germline ends. The CDR3 has 15 residues. CDR1 is SEHNR, CDR2 FQNEAQ, per germline (reference sequence). CDR3: CASSLERGGTGELFF. As DNA, the CDR3 is TGTGCCAGCAGCTTAGAGAGGGGCGGGACCGGGGAGCTGTTTTTT.

This chain connects TRBV6-5 to TRBJ2-6; the D is unclear. Deletions cut 6 bases from V and 0 bases from J, with 6 bases between. The CDR3 runs 14 residues. CDR1 and CDR2 from the germline V gene are MNHEY and SVGAGI. Here the CDR3 DNA reads TGTGCCAGCAGCGGCGACTCTGGGGCCAACGTCCTGACTTTC. Its protein product is CASSGDSGANVLTF.

The chain combines TRBV5-1 with TRBJ2-2, with D uncertain. This CDR3 spans 14 amino acids. The V and J ends lost 4 bases and 1 base respectively, with 8 bases between them. From germline, CDR1 is SGHRS and CDR2 YFSETQ. For the CDR3, the DNA is TGCGCCAGCAGCAAGCTCCGGAACACCGGGGAGCTGTTTTTT. Translated, it gives CASSKLRNTGELFF.

The chain joins TRBV27 to TRBJ2-5, with TRBD2 matching 7 bases. Trimming at V came to 4 bases and at J to 3 bases, leaving 8 bases not matched to a gene. Germline V gives CDR1 MNHEY, CDR2 SMNVEV (reference sequence). The CDR3 contains 15 residues. CDR3 sequence (DNA): TGTGCCAGCAGTTCTCAGTGGGCGGGAGAAGAGACCCAGTACTTC. Translation gives CASSSQWAGEETQYF.

The chain joins TRBV7-9 to TRBJ2-7, with 7 bases matching TRBD2. CDR1 and CDR2 from the germline V gene are SEHNR and FQNEAQ (reference sequence). The trim removed 5 bases at V and 2 bases at J, leaving 9 bases unmatched. The CDR3 runs to 15 residues. Written as DNA, the CDR3 is TGTGCCAGCAGCCCTAAGCGGGATCTGGCCTACGAGCAGTACTTC. This translates into CASSPKRDLAYEQYF.

The chain links TRBV10-3 to TRBJ1-2; D uncertain. The germline V gene encodes CDR1 ENHRY and CDR2 SYGVKD. Trimming took off 0 bases at V and 6 bases at J, with 11 bases between the two ends. This CDR3 is 14 amino acids long. The CDR3 is CAISESTGPDGYTF. The DNA for the CDR3 is TGTGCCATCAGTGAGTCGACTGGTCCCGATGGCTACACCTTC.

V and J are TRBV5-6 and TRBJ2-3; no reliable D call. V lost 0 bases, J lost 4 bases, and 15 bases lay in between. The CDR3 totals 16 residues. Per the germline V gene, CDR1 is SGHDT and CDR2 is YYEEEE. CDR3 amino acids: CASSLETSIAPDTQYF. CDR3 bases: TGTGCCAGCAGCTTGGAAACCTCGATAGCTCCAGATACGCAGTATTTT.

The chain recombines TRBV28 with TRBJ2-3; 8 nucleotides match TRBD2. CDR3 length equals 14 residues. The germline gives CDR1 MDHEN, CDR2 SYDVKM. The ends lost 5 bases at V and 6 bases at J; junction bases unmatched: 7. The CDR3 DNA reads as TGTGCCAGCAGTGGACTAGCTCCGCGGGATACGCAGTATTTT. It encodes CASSGLAPRDTQYF.

The DNA of the CDR3 is TGTGCCAGCAGTCCCGGACACACAAATCAGCCCCAGCATTTT. Its protein is CASSPGHTNQPQHF. This chain joins TRBV5-5 and TRBJ1-5, with a weak D call TRBD1 (5 bases). The CDR3 covers 14 residues. Germline V gives CDR1 SGHKS, CDR2 YYEKEE (reference sequence). The V end was cut by 5 bases, the J end by 4 bases, with 13 bases between.

The chain links TRBV11-2 to TRBJ1-1, with no clear D. V was shortened by 2 bases and J by 5 bases, with 3 bases between the two germline ends. CDR3 size: 11 residues. From germline, CDR1 is SGHAT and CDR2 FQNNGV. CDR3 in DNA: TGTGCCAGCAGCTTATCGACTGAAGCTTTCTTT. This encodes CASSLSTEAFF.

V usage is TRBV28 and J usage is TRBJ2-1; D is ambiguous. The germline V and J ends were trimmed by 3 bases and 0 bases, with 15 bases remaining between them. CDR1 is MDHEN and CDR2 is SYDVKM in the germline V gene. The CDR3 runs 17 residues. The CDR3 spells CASSFPSDGRSYNEQFF. DNA of the CDR3: TGTGCCAGCAGTTTCCCCTCGGACGGGCGCTCCTACAATGAGCAGTTCTTC.

This clone is labeled as medium-sized. The chain uses TRBV7-9 and TRBJ1-1, with D unresolved. This CDR3 has 11 amino acids. Trimming cost V 5 bases and J 3 bases, with 4 bases left between them. CDR1 and CDR2 (germline): SEHNR, FQNEAQ (reference sequence). This CDR3 is CASSPYTEAFF. In DNA form, the CDR3 reads TGTGCCAGCAGCCCATACACTGAAGCTTTCTTT.

The J gene is TRBJ2-3, the V gene TRBV30, with D perhaps assigned TRBD1 or TRBD2 (7 bases each). The CDR3 has 15 residues. Between the trimmed V and J ends, which lost 4 bases and 9 bases, there was a span of 23 bases. The germline V gene has CDR1 GTSNPN and CDR2 SVGIG (reference sequence). The CDR3: CAWNSRQGGGDTQYF. DNA for the CDR3: TGTGCCTGGAATAGCCGACAGGGCGGGGGTGACACGCAGTATTTT.

This clone showed up just a few times. V and J are TRBV6-1 and TRBJ2-7, with 9 bases lining up with TRBD1. Per the germline V gene, CDR1 is MNHNS and CDR2 is SASEGT. The V segment lost 2 bases and the J segment 2 bases; nucleotides outside the gene matches: 7. This CDR3 contains 16 residues. CDR3 sequence (DNA): TGTGCCAGCAGTGAATTCTGGGACAGGGCCGCCTACGAGCAGTACTTC. Protein sequence: CASSEFWDRAAYEQYF.

The chain joins TRBV6-5 to TRBJ1-1; maybe TRBD1 (5 bases). Trimming removed 2 bases from V and 4 bases from J, with 11 bases in between. This CDR3 is built from 14 residues. The germline V gene has CDR1 MNHEY and CDR2 SVGAGI. CDR3 sequence reads: CASSYRDSVTEAFF. The CDR3 nucleotides read TGTGCCAGCAGTTACCGAGACAGTGTCACTGAAGCTTTCTTT.

Only one count was recorded for this clone. This chain joins TRBV29-1 and TRBJ2-1, with 8 nucleotides matching TRBD2. CDR1 is SQVTM, CDR2 ANQGSEA, per germline. The CDR3 runs 12 residues. The junction had 7 bases not matched to a gene; V was cut back by 7 bases and J by 8 bases. In DNA form, the CDR3 reads TGCAGCGCCCCAACTAGCGGTGATGAGCAGTTCTTC. Residues: CSAPTSGDEQFF.

This chain links TRBV5-1 with TRBJ2-3, with 9 bases matching TRBD2. The V segment lost 1 base and the J segment 1 base; nucleotides outside the gene matches: 7. Germline-derived CDR1 and CDR2 are SGHRS and YFSETQ. CDR3 length equals 17 residues. CDR3 nucleotides: TGCGCCAGCAGCTTGCTTAATAGCGGGAGTGGCACAGATACGCAGTATTTT. Translated, it gives CASSLLNSGSGTDTQYF.

This clone was picked up one time. This sequence joins TRBV9 and TRBJ1-1; D remains ambiguous. The germline V and J ends were trimmed by 0 bases and 3 bases, with 12 bases remaining between them. Looked up from germline, CDR1 is SGDLS and CDR2 is YYNGEE. The CDR3 is 15 amino acids. The CDR3, as DNA: TGTGCCAGCAGCGTAGCACCTGCGTGGGACACTGAAGCTTTCTTT. Translation gives CASSVAPAWDTEAFF.

This rearrangement joins TRBV27 to TRBJ1-6; maybe TRBD1 (5 bases). Germline V gives CDR1 MNHEY, CDR2 SMNVEV (reference sequence). There are 17 residues in the CDR3. V lost 0 bases to trimming and J lost 10 bases, with 19 bases between them. CDR3 DNA sequence: TGTGCCAGCAGTTTATCTGGGGGAGGCGGCGCAGCCTCACCCCTCCACTTT. Its translation: CASSLSGGGGAASPLHF.

The chain couples TRBV6-5 to TRBJ2-5; D gene ambiguous. The germline V gene encodes CDR1 MNHEY and CDR2 SVGAGI. The CDR3 length is 11 residues. V lost 10 bases to trimming and J lost 7 bases, with 13 bases between them. CDR3: CATLSLGTQYF. In DNA form, the CDR3 reads TGTGCCACCCTTTCTCTGGGGACCCAGTACTTC.